The T cell receptor (beta chain) under discussion was sequenced for a study of cytomegalovirus exposure and HLA in healthy donors. Study results and caveats: Compared with the roughly 730-donor mean, an Asian-associated ancestry cluster reportedly had fewer N-insertions, according to a later analysis. In vitro, three CMV-associated chains proved specific for CMV antigens. The authors later found TCR association rates varying by HLA locus, with DRB1 most and HLA-C fewest.

PCR primers comprised 60 Vbeta and 13 Jbeta primers. Measured with immunoSEQ multiplex PCR; TCRdb has only the in-frame clones, and not every one. The sample consists of roughly 200,000 clones, around 80% of them appearing once. The CDR3 is 14 residues long. Germline V CDR1 and CDR2: SSHAT, FNYEAQ (reference sequence). Each donor's status was that of a healthy bone marrow donor. This clone was found a few times. Its specificity is not known. At one end the junction does not follow the germline gene, possibly because of a read error. Sequenced input: PBMCs. The clonotype comes from a woman aged 40 to 49 in good health and CMV-seronegative. The V gene is TRBV7-7, the J gene TRBJ2-7, with D hard to call. CDR3 in amino acids: CASSLGAPGYEQYF. The CDR3 DNA sequence: TGTGCTAGCAGCTTAGGAGCCCCAGGCTACGAGCAGTACTTC. Full variable domain (rest looked up from reference TRBV7-7 and TRBJ2-7): GAGVSQSPRYKVTKRGQDVTLRCDPISSHATLYWYQQALGQGPEFLTYFNYEAQPDKSGLPSDRFSAERPEGSISTLTIQRTEQRDSAMYRCASSLGAPGYEQYFGPGTRLTVT.